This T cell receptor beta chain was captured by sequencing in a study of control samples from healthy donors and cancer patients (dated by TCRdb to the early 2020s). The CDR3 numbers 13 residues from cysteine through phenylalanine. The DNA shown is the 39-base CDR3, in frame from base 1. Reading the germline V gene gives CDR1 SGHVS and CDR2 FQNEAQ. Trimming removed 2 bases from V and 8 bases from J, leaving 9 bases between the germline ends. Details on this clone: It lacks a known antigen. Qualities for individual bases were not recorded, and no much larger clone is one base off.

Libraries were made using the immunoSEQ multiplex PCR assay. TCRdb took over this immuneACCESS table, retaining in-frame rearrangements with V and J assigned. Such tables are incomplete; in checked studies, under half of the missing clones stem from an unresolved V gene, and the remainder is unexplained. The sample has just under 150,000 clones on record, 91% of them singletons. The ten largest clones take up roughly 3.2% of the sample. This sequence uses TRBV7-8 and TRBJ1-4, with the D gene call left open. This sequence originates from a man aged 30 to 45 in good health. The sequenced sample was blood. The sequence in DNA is TGTGCCAGCAGCTTAAGTCTCGGCGAAAAACTGTTTTTT. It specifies CASSLSLGEKLFF. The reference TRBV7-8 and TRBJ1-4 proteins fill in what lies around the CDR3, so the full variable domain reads GAGVSQSPRYKVAKRGQDVALRCDPISGHVSLFWYQQALGQGPEFLTYFQNEAQLDKSGLPSDRFFAERPEGSVSTLKIQRTQQEDSAVYLCASSLSLGEKLFFGSGTQLSVL.